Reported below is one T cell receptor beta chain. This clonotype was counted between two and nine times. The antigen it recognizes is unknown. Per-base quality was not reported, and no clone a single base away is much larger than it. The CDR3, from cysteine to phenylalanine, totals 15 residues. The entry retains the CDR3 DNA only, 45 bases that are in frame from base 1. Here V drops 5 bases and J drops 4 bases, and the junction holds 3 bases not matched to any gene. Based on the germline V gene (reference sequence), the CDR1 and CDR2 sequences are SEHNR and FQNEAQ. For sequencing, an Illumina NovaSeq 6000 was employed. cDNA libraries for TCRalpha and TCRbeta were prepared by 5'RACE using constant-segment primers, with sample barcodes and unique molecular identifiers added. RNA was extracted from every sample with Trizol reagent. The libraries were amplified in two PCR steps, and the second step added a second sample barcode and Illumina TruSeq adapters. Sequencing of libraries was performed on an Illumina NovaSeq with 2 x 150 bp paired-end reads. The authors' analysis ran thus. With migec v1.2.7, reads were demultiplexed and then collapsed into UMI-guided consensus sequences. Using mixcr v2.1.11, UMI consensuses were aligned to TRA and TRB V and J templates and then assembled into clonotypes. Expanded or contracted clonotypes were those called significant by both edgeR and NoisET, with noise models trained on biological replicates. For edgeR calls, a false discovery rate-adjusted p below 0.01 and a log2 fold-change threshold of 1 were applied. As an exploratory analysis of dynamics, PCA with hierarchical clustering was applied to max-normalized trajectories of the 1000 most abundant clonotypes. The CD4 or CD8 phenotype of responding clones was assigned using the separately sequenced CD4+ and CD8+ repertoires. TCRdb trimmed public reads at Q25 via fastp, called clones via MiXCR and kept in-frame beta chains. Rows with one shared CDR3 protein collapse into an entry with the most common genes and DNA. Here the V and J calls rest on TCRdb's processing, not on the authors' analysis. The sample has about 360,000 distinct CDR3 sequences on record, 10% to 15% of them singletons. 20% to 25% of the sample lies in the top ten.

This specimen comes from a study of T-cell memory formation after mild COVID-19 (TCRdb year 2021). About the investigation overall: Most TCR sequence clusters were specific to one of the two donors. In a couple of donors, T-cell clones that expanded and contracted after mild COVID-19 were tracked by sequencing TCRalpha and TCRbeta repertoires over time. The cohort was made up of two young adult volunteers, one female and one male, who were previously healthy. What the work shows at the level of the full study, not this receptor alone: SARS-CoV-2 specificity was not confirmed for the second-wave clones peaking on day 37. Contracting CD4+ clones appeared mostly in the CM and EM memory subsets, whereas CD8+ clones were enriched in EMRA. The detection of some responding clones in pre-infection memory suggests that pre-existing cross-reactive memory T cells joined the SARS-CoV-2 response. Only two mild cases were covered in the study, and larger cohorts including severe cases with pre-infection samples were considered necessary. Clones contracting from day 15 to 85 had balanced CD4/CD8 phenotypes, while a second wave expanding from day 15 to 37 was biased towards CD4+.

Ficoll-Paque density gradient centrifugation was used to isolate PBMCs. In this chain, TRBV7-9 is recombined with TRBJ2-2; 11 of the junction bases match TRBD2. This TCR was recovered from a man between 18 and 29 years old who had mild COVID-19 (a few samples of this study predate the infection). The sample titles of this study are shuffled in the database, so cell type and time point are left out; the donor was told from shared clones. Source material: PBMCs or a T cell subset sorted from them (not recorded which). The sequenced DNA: TGTGCCAGCAGCCCTAGCGGGGGGCCCACCGGGGAGCTGTTTTTT. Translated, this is CASSPSGGPTGELFF.